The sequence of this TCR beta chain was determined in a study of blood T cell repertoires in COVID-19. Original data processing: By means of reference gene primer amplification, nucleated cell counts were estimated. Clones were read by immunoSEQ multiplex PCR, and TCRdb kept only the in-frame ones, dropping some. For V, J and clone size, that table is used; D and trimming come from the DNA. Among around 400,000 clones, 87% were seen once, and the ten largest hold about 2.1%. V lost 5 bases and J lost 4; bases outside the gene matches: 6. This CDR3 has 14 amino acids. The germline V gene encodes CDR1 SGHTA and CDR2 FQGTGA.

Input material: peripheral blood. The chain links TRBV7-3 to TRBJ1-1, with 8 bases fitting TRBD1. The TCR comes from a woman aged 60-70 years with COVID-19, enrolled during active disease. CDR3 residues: CASSRTGRGTEAFF. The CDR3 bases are TGTGCCAGCAGCCGGACAGGGAGAGGCACTGAAGCTTTCTTT.